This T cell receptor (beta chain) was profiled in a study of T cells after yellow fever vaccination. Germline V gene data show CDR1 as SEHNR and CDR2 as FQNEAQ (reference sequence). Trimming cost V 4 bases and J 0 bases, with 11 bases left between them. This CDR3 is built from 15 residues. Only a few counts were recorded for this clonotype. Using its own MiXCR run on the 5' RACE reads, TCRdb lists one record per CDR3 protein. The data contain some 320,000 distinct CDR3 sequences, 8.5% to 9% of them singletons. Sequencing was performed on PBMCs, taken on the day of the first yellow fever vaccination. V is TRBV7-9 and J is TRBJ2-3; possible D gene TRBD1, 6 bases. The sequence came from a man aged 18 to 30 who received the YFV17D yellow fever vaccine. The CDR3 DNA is TGTGCCAGCAGCTCGTGGACAGTTAGCACAGATACGCAGTATTTT. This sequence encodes CASSSWTVSTDTQYF.